These T cell receptor beta chains were read from a single sample in a study of blood T cell repertoires in COVID-19. Clones were read by immunoSEQ multiplex PCR, and TCRdb kept only the in-frame ones, dropping some. Of approximately 160,000 clones listed, about four fifths were seen once; the top ten hold more than 9.5%. The material sequenced was peripheral blood. The receptors shown here come from a man aged 55 to 69 with active or convalescent COVID-19. Each CDR3 is given without its conserved first and last residue. Fields, in order: J gene, V gene, clone size, CDR3 protein. Where a row states a size, it is once, few, many or the class of an expanded clone; other rows omit it.

j_call: TRBJ2-1; v_call: TRBV27; clone_size: NA; cdr3_aa: ASSPTGGLNEQF
j_call: TRBJ1-5; v_call: TRBV30; clone_size: NA; cdr3_aa: AWSGREGASNQPQH
j_call: TRBJ1-5; v_call: TRBV24-1; clone_size: few; cdr3_aa: ATSSSGQGLNQPQH
j_call: TRBJ2-3; v_call: TRBV7-2; clone_size: NA; cdr3_aa: ASSTGLAADTQY
j_call: TRBJ1-2; v_call: TRBV14; clone_size: NA; cdr3_aa: ASSQDQGPVLGYT
j_call: TRBJ2-1; v_call: TRBV24-1; clone_size: once; cdr3_aa: ATSDRTGSTTYNEQF
j_call: TRBJ2-7; v_call: TRBV15; clone_size: NA; cdr3_aa: ATSRDRGVYEQY
j_call: TRBJ1-2; v_call: TRBV25-1; clone_size: few; cdr3_aa: ASRTGYGYT
j_call: TRBJ1-5; v_call: TRBV6-1; clone_size: NA; cdr3_aa: ASSEGREPQH
j_call: TRBJ2-5; v_call: TRBV28; clone_size: NA; cdr3_aa: ASSPGTGESETQY
j_call: TRBJ2-1; v_call: TRBV7-6; clone_size: NA; cdr3_aa: ASSLAPWGAGVYNEQF
j_call: TRBJ2-3; v_call: TRBV21-1; clone_size: NA; cdr3_aa: ASSPSGHPEEDTQY
j_call: TRBJ1-3; v_call: TRBV5-1; clone_size: NA; cdr3_aa: ASSAQTGGSGNTIY
j_call: TRBJ2-1; v_call: TRBV11-3; clone_size: once; cdr3_aa: ASSLGGTGSYNEQF
j_call: TRBJ2-5; v_call: TRBV3-1/TRBV3-2; clone_size: NA; cdr3_aa: ASSYSGETEETQY
j_call: TRBJ1-1; v_call: TRBV19; clone_size: NA; cdr3_aa: ASSREVDTEAF
j_call: TRBJ1-5; v_call: TRBV7-2; clone_size: few; cdr3_aa: ASSLGGGARDQH
j_call: TRBJ2-5; v_call: TRBV19; clone_size: NA; cdr3_aa: ASRLGTGFQETQY
j_call: TRBJ1-5; v_call: TRBV10-3; clone_size: NA; cdr3_aa: AISESKQSNQPQH
j_call: TRBJ1-5; v_call: TRBV6-5; clone_size: NA; cdr3_aa: ATRWGPDQPQH
j_call: TRBJ2-5; v_call: TRBV19; clone_size: NA; cdr3_aa: ASTNRGGGQETQY
j_call: TRBJ1-6; v_call: TRBV19; clone_size: once; cdr3_aa: ATRGQGNSPLH
j_call: TRBJ1-1; v_call: TRBV10-2; clone_size: NA; cdr3_aa: ASSTGDREAF
j_call: TRBJ1-1; v_call: TRBV28; clone_size: once; cdr3_aa: ASSPPGVAEAF
j_call: TRBJ2-7; v_call: TRBV29-1; clone_size: NA; cdr3_aa: SVEGTTLNEQY
j_call: TRBJ1-2; v_call: TRBV27; clone_size: few; cdr3_aa: ASSFSFGANYGYT
j_call: TRBJ1-6; v_call: TRBV5-1; clone_size: few; cdr3_aa: ASSLGGRRNSPLH
j_call: TRBJ1-1; v_call: TRBV19; clone_size: NA; cdr3_aa: ASSIKGGKNTEAF
j_call: TRBJ1-2; v_call: TRBV28; clone_size: NA; cdr3_aa: ASSFPGGLSDGGYT
j_call: TRBJ2-7; v_call: TRBV11-2; clone_size: few; cdr3_aa: ASSPSSGYEQY
j_call: TRBJ2-6; v_call: TRBV13; clone_size: NA; cdr3_aa: ASGTGGSGANVLT
j_call: TRBJ1-3; v_call: TRBV7-9; clone_size: NA; cdr3_aa: ASSLDEGGNTIY
j_call: TRBJ2-3; v_call: TRBV5-1; clone_size: once; cdr3_aa: ASSLVSGGLTDTQY
j_call: TRBJ1-1; v_call: TRBV5-4; clone_size: few; cdr3_aa: ASSQVAGTEAF
j_call: TRBJ2-1; v_call: TRBV18; clone_size: few; cdr3_aa: ASFTSGSNEQF